This T cell receptor (beta chain) comes out of a study of blood T cell repertoires in COVID-19 (dated by TCRdb to 2020 to 2021). Background on the whole study: Collaborator samples came from the United States, Italy and Spain and covered acute and convalescent phases of COVID-19. The prospective study material was composed of cDNA or gDNA derived from T cells, B-cell-depleted T cells, or PBMCs. Deeply sampled blood TCRbeta repertoires from subjects exposed to, actively infected with, or recovered from COVID-19 were included in the dataset. The repertoires were released in a freely available public database meant as a resource for research on the immune response to SARS-CoV-2. The samples were drawn from the first 160 participants of the ongoing ImmuneRACE study and from 950 to 1,500 subjects provided by 6 global collaborators. A de-identified subject ID, COVID-19 status, age in years and sex were almost always included in the sample metadata. Where HLA class I and class II types were available, the types were taken from metadata supplied by the sample provider, not from assay-based typing. What the research found in general, with its limitations: How much clinical and demographic metadata was included differed by source and by participant, and the metadata was provided uncurated.

Comment on this clone: Its antigen remains unidentified. There are no base qualities to consult, and no much larger clone falls within one base.

TCRbeta CDR3 regions were amplified from genomic DNA using the immunoSEQ Assay, a bias-controlled multiplex PCR. As for the original processing: Within the assay, amplification of reference gene primers was used to estimate how many nucleated cells each sample contained. Sequence reads were collapsed and filtered to measure the absolute abundance of every unique TCRbeta CDR3 rearrangement. Productive Simpson clonality was computed per sample as the square root of Simpson's diversity index over productive rearrangements. What TCRdb holds here is the immuneACCESS table cut down to in-frame rearrangements. Part of the clones is not present; checked against another copy, under half of the missing clones reflect an unresolved V gene, and the others are unexplained. Clone size and V and J calls were adopted from that table, with D and trimming inferred from the DNA. This sample holds 180,000 or so clones; roughly 90% were observed only once. Clones ranked in the top ten supply roughly 0.56% of the sample.

Collaborating institutions collected whole blood in K2EDTA tubes following their own protocols. For TCRbeta analysis, collaborators shipped samples in one of three forms: frozen whole blood, isolated PBMCs, or DNA extracted from either of those sample types. The CDR3 contains 15 residues, cysteine and phenylalanine counted. The DNA shown is the 45-base CDR3, in frame from base 1. Based on the germline V gene (reference sequence), the CDR1 and CDR2 sequences are SEHNR and FQNEAQ. V is clipped by 4 bases and J by 1 base, and the sequence between their germline boundaries is 14 bases long. The chain employs TRBV7-9 and TRBJ2-7; TRBD2 is a weak D gene call, 6 bases matching. This TCR came from a man aged 45-65 years with acute or convalescent COVID-19. The sample comprised peripheral blood. The sequence in DNA is TGTGCCAGCAGCTCCAGGGACGGGAGTTCCTACGAGCAGTACTTC. This gives the protein CASSSRDGSSYEQYF.